The TCR beta chain described here comes from a study of T cells in Graves' hyperthyroidism and ophthalmopathy. As for the study in general: Staff took peripheral blood when the initial diagnosis was made, before any treatment began.

Amplification of TCR beta CDR3 regions used RNA as the template. First-round RT-PCR with HTBI primers amplified the TCR CDR3 region. TCRdb re-called the multiplex PCR reads through MiXCR, storing one row per CDR3 protein. The sample shows about 350,000 distinct CDR3 sequences, around 15% of them seen only once. There are many counts of this clonotype. Its antigen is as yet unknown. The authors took PBMCs from 10 ml fresh peripheral blood. The CDR3 runs 15 residues. The V end lost 6 bases, the J end lost 3 bases, and 18 bases lay between the germline ends. CDR1 DFQATT and CDR2 SNEGSKA come from the germline V gene (reference sequence). Study-level results: The blood repertoire included most of the expanded thyroid clonotypes above 0.001.

The sequenced material came from blood. This chain connects TRBV20-1 to TRBJ2-1; tentative D call: TRBD2 (5 bases). This TCR was recovered from a woman in her fifties or sixties with Graves' ophthalmopathy. CDR3 sequence: CSAEAASTNYNEQFF. The CDR3, as DNA: TGCAGTGCGGAGGCCGCCTCAACCAACTACAATGAGCAGTTCTTC.